This T cell receptor beta chain originates from a study of PD-1 blockade in classical Hodgkin lymphoma (dated by TCRdb to 2019 to 2021). Turning to the overall study: Nivolumab dosing was 3 mg/kg intravenously every 2 weeks, continuing until either disease progression or unacceptable toxicity. To define a peripheral blood immune signature of response to PD-1 blockade in classical Hodgkin lymphoma, the study combined TCR beta sequencing with CyTOF.

What this sample's time point label stands for: cycle 1 day 1 (C1D1), immediately before nivolumab initiation. Relapse after autologous stem cell transplantation had occurred in all trial patients, and cohorts A, B and C were distinguished by prior brentuximab vedotin exposure. CD4+ T cells were purified from thawed PBMCs by magnetic negative selection with a Miltenyi CD4+ T cell isolation kit. A total of approximately 51 patients with relapsed/refractory classical Hodgkin lymphoma made up the trial cohort, and each patient's best overall response was complete response, partial response or progressive disease. Single-agent nivolumab was administered to trial patients in the multi-cohort phase II CheckMate 205 trial. An independent review committee assessed best overall response by applying the 2007 International Working Group response criteria. Trial PBMCs were obtained immediately prior to nivolumab initiation (C1D1) and on therapy at cycle 2 day 1 and cycle 4 day 1. Peripheral blood was collected in 8 mL Vacutainer Cell Preparation Tubes, from which PBMCs were isolated by centrifugation and then cryopreserved. Purified CD4+ and CD8+ fractions were prepared only for cases with an additional available PBMC sample. On LS columns in a quadroMACS separator, the magnetically labelled cells were depleted, and the flow-through was collected as the purified fraction.

With respect to this clone: No cognate antigen has been identified for it. No clone much larger than this one lies a single base away; base qualities are absent.

The Qiagen DNeasy kit was used to extract genomic DNA from unsorted PBMCs and from the negatively selected CD4+ and CD8+ fractions. TCR beta CDR3 regions were subjected to amplification by immunoSEQ multiplex PCR with primers that anneal to V and J segments. A synthetic immune receptor repertoire was used to minimize amplification bias, and any residual bias was removed computationally once sequencing was done. The published analysis was carried out like this. Custom Python scripts were used to quantify repertoire diversity as the Shannon entropy index. Unsorted, CD4+ and CD8+ repertoires were analyzed separately, except in combined analyses where CD4+ and CD8+ sequences were merged in silico. A clone was considered expanded if an increase in frequency of at least 2-fold after treatment relative to C1D1 was found, and a pseudocount of 0.5 was applied to clones undetected at baseline. Clones with 0 or 1 copy at C1D1 were classified as singleton clones, and clones with 2 or more copies were classified as non-singleton clones. Clones expanded in unsorted samples were annotated as CD4+, CD8+ or unknown by matching protein sequences in sorted samples from the same patient. Diversity changes from C1D1 to C4D1 were tested in paired samples using Wilcoxon tests. TCRdb carries this immuneACCESS record with in-frame sequences only. Its versions omit some clonotypes, under half of them owing to an unresolved V gene in the studies checked, with the rest unexplained. V, J and clone size were drawn from that table, and D and trimming were deduced from the DNA. Counted in this sample were approximately 17,000 clones; approximately 86% of them appeared once. 1% of the sample lies in the top ten.

Here is what the overall study found, with its caveats: Lower diversity was observed in patients in whom nivolumab was started less than 1 year after ASCT, and these patients were excluded from later analyses so that confounding by immune reconstitution would be avoided. The study was limited to a single clinical trial cohort, and causes of repertoire differences, possibly disease activity or prior therapy, remained undefined. By C4D1, a significant rise was seen in CD4+ TCR diversity but not in CD8+ TCR diversity (p=0.0027 vs p=0.16), and the rise was most apparent among complete responders (p=0.02). Baseline TCR diversity was reported as lower in newly diagnosed patients than in healthy donors, and lower still in relapsed/refractory patients. Trial patients with a complete response had baseline diversity similar to that of newly diagnosed patients, while partial responders and progressors had significantly lower diversity.

V loses 6 bases of germline sequence and J loses 4 bases, and the interval between the two ends is 12 bases. The CDR3 spans 13 residues, from the cysteine through the phenylalanine. The DNA shown is the 39-base CDR3, in frame from base 1. The germline V gene supplies CDR1 MDHEN and CDR2 SYDVKM. The sequence came from a human donor with classical Hodgkin lymphoma. This sequence uses TRBV28 and TRBJ1-2; TRBD1 could be the D gene, as 6 bases match. Sequenced material: CD4+ T cells from blood, taken at baseline. At the DNA level, the sequence is TGTGCCAGCAGCCTTGACAGGAGCTATGGCTACACCTTC. Translation gives CASSLDRSYGYTF.